The 25 T cell receptor beta chains reported below all come from one sample, sequenced in a study of post-analysis software for immune sequencing data. Antigens for these TCRs are unknown. General study points: Elevated frequency relative to controls characterized roughly 5 TRBV segments in patients, TRBV5-6, TRBV5-1 and TRBV20-1 among them.

Libraries were made from TCR beta cDNA, and they carried unique molecular identifiers. One entry per CDR3 protein results from TCRdb running MiXCR on the PCR reads. Among hundreds of thousands of distinct CDR3 sequences, 53% were seen once, and the ten largest hold 4.6%. The specimen was blood. These receptors were obtained from a girl aged 10-17 years with multiple sclerosis.

As concerns this clonotype: One end of the junction is discordant with germline, which a read error may explain. This chain joins TRBV9 and TRBJ1-2; D is perhaps TRBD1 (5 bases). Germline values: CDR1 SGDLS, CDR2 YYNGEE. The CDR3 covers 13 residues. This chain's CDR3 is CASSVVGGEGCTF. CDR3 DNA: TGTGCCAGCAGCGTAGTCGGAGGGGAGGGCTGCACCTTC.

The chain is built from TRBV14 and TRBJ2-7; 11 positions agree with TRBD2. Trimming took 2 bases from V and 0 from J; bases not matched to a gene: 3. CDR1 is SGHDN and CDR2 is FVKESK in the germline V gene. This CDR3 spans 16 amino acids. CDR3 in DNA: TGTGCCAGCAGCCAATTAACTAGCGGGAGCTCCTACGAGCAGTACTTC. Translated, it gives CASSQLTSGSSYEQYF.

The J gene is TRBJ1-2, the V gene TRBV24-1; D is unresolved. The length of the CDR3 is 13 residues. CDR1 is KGHDR and CDR2 is SFDVKD in the germline V gene. The V and J ends lost 4 bases and 4 bases respectively, with 9 bases between them. For the CDR3, the DNA is TGTGCCACCAGTGACGAAAGAGGCTATGGCTACACCTTC. It translates to CATSDERGYGYTF.

The chain has TRBV2 and TRBJ2-7; D tentatively fits TRBD1 or TRBD2 (7 bases each). The V end was cut by 7 bases, the J end by 3 bases, with 13 bases between. Germline loops: CDR1 SNHLY, CDR2 FYNNEI. This CDR3 is built from 13 residues. CDR3 region: CASNPGGVYEQYF. CDR3 nucleotides: TGTGCCAGCAACCCAGGGGGGGTCTACGAGCAGTACTTC.

The rearrangement uses TRBV10-3 and TRBJ1-2, with TRBD1 matching over 9 bases. The CDR3 runs 17 residues. With 2 bases clipped from V and 4 bases from J, the junction kept 11 bases outside the gene matches. The germline V gene has CDR1 ENHRY and CDR2 SYGVKD. The chain's CDR3 is CAISENTGGVGSYGYTF. Written as DNA, the CDR3 is TGTGCCATCAGTGAGAACACAGGGGGCGTCGGTTCCTATGGCTACACCTTC.

The genes are TRBV20-1 and TRBJ2-5, with 8 bases aligning to TRBD2. Judging by the DNA end, TRBJ2-7 fits better; the J call may be wrong. The CDR3 contains 13 residues. CDR1 is DFQATT, CDR2 SNEGSKA, per germline (reference sequence). The CDR3 protein is CSARAGGPHEQYF. The CDR3 DNA reads as TGCAGTGCTAGAGCGGGGGGGCCCCACGAGCAGTACTTC.

In regard to this clonotype: One end of the junction varies from germline; a read error may be responsible. The V call is TRBV20-1, the J call TRBJ2-1; TRBD2 is a possible D gene (5 bases). Germline V gene data show CDR1 as DFQATT and CDR2 as SNEGSKA (reference sequence). This CDR3 is 15 amino acids long. For the CDR3, the DNA is TGCAGTGCGCCCCTCGGCGGCGGCTACACCGGGGAGCTGTTCTTC. This encodes CSAPLGGGYTGELFF.

The chain links TRBV20-1 to TRBJ2-5, with 7 bases lining up with TRBD1. Trimming cost V 1 base and J 1 base; bases outside gene matches: 6. Germline CDR1 is DFQATT and CDR2 is SNEGSKA (reference sequence). There are 15 residues in the CDR3. The CDR3 bases are TGCAGTGCTAGAGCCTTACAGGGGTCCCAAGAGACCCAGTACTTC. Its translation is CSARALQGSQETQYF.

V usage is TRBV12-5 and J usage is TRBJ2-7; D is uncertain. TRBJ2-5 explains the end of the DNA better; the J call may be wrong. The CDR3 contains 13 residues. Germline CDR1 is LGHNT and CDR2 is FRNRAP. In DNA form, the CDR3 reads TGTGCTAGTGGTTTGGCCTCGTGGGAGACCCAGTACTTC. This sequence encodes CASGLASWETQYF.

The rearrangement uses TRBV12-5 and TRBJ1-6, with D perhaps matching TRBD1 (5 bases). Trimming took 6 bases from V and 8 from J, leaving 14 bases between them. Germline V gene data show CDR1 as LGHNT and CDR2 as FRNRAP. This CDR3 has 14 residues. The DNA for the CDR3 is TGTGCTAGTGGACCACGTCTGACAGATTCACCCCTCCACTTT. Protein sequence: CASGPRLTDSPLHF.

CDR3 region: CSAEGSGQGARSGYTF. The CDR3 DNA reads as TGCAGTGCTGAGGGGTCCGGACAGGGGGCGAGGAGTGGCTACACCTTC. This chain uses TRBV20-1 with TRBJ1-2; 11 positions agree with TRBD1. Germline V gene sequence: CDR1 DFQATT, CDR2 SNEGSKA (reference sequence). The CDR3 runs 16 residues. The V segment lost 5 bases and the J segment 7 bases; nucleotides outside the gene matches: 15.

The rearrangement uses TRBV4-2 and TRBJ2-7; unclear D gene. The closer fit of TRBJ2-1 to the DNA end suggests the J call may be wrong. The CDR3 contains 13 residues. The germline V gene has CDR1 LGHNA and CDR2 YNFKEQ. The CDR3 DNA is TGTGCCAGCAGCCAAGAGGTCGCCTACTCTCAGTTCTTC. Residues: CASSQEVAYSQFF.

The genes are TRBV29-1 and TRBJ1-6; D possibly corresponds to TRBD1 (5 bases). Per germline, CDR1 SQVTM and CDR2 ANQGSEA. V was clipped by 6 bases and J by 6 bases, with 15 bases between them. CDR3 size: 14 residues. The CDR3 DNA reads TGCAGCGTCGCCGGGGCAGGAGTTAATTCACCCCTCCACTTT. Amino acid sequence: CSVAGAGVNSPLHF.

The chain links TRBV4-1 to TRBJ2-7; 12 bases line up with TRBD2. The CDR3 extends over 16 amino acids. In germline, CDR1 is MGHRA, CDR2 YSYEKL. The junction had 4 bases not matched to a gene; V was cut back by 0 bases and J by 4 bases. This CDR3 is CASSQEVLAGGYEQYF. CDR3 bases: TGCGCCAGCAGCCAAGAGGTCCTAGCGGGAGGGTACGAGCAGTACTTC.

CDR3 coding DNA: TGTGCCACCAGCAGAGCCGCGGCAGACTACGAGCAGTACTTC. Translated: CATSRAAADYEQYF. The chain recombines TRBV15 with TRBJ2-7; D is uncertain. V was shortened by 1 base and J by 3 bases, with 10 bases between the two germline ends. The germline CDR1 and CDR2 sequences are LNHNV and YYDKDF (reference sequence). The CDR3 consists of 14 residues.

The chain uses TRBV12-3 or TRBV12-4 and TRBJ2-5, with 14 nucleotides matching TRBD2. Trimming at V came to 3 bases and at J to 13 bases, leaving 19 bases not matched to a gene. The CDR3 loop spans 18 amino acids. For the CDR3, the DNA is TGTGCCAGCAGTTTTGGACTAGCGGGAGGCCTGCACCCCTACGAGCGGTACTTC. Translated, it gives CASSFGLAGGLHPYERYF.

The rearrangement links TRBV5-1 to TRBJ2-7, with D unresolved. Germline lookup yields CDR1 SGHRS and CDR2 YFSETQ. The V end was cut by 1 base, the J end by 0 bases, with 17 bases between. The CDR3 runs to 17 residues. In DNA form, the CDR3 reads TGCGCCAGCAGCTTGCGTCAAGTTACCCTTAACTCCTACGAGCAGTACTTC. This sequence encodes CASSLRQVTLNSYEQYF.

The chain carries TRBV9 and TRBJ2-5, with unresolved D. The tail of the sequence fits TRBJ2-7 better, so the J call may be wrong. The germline CDR1 and CDR2 sequences are SGDLS and YYNGEE. This CDR3 region has 13 residues. The CDR3, as DNA: TGTGCCAGCAGCGTAGCTCCACTCCACGAGCAGTACTTC. This gives the protein CASSVAPLHEQYF.

The rearrangement uses TRBV20-1 and TRBJ2-7, with 10 bases fitting TRBD2. The CDR3 runs 16 residues. After removal of 0 bases from V and 4 bases from J, the junction contained 9 bases not matched to a gene. Germline V gene sequence: CDR1 DFQATT, CDR2 SNEGSKA (reference sequence). Here the CDR3 reads CSARDPLAGVDYEQYF. CDR3 bases: TGCAGTGCTAGAGATCCTCTAGCGGGAGTGGATTACGAGCAGTACTTC.

The sample holds a few counts of this clonotype. The J gene is TRBJ2-1, the V gene TRBV6-5; a weak D match, TRBD2 (5 bases). The CDR3 is made up of 14 amino acids. The V end was cut by 7 bases, the J end by 3 bases, with 13 bases between. The germline CDR1 and CDR2 sequences are MNHEY and SVGAGI. The CDR3 coding sequence is TGTGCCAGCACCCCGGGGATGGACTACAATGAGCAGTTCTTC. The encoded protein is CASTPGMDYNEQFF.

As DNA, the CDR3 is TGCAGCGTTACCGGGACAGGGGAGTCGCATGAGCAGTTCTTC. It translates to CSVTGTGESHEQFF. The V gene is TRBV29-1, the J gene TRBJ2-1, with TRBD1 matching over 10 bases. With V trimmed by 5 bases and J by 8 bases, 9 bases remained unmatched. This CDR3 has 14 amino acids. Germline CDR1 reads SQVTM; CDR2 reads ANQGSEA.

V usage is TRBV15 and J usage is TRBJ1-6; D is uncertain. The V end was cut by 1 base, the J end by 9 bases, with 31 bases between. Germline CDR1 LNHNV, CDR2 YYDKDF (reference sequence). The CDR3 contains 21 residues. The CDR3 loop is CATSRATEATATPPYTSPLHF. CDR3 bases: TGTGCCACCAGCAGAGCAACTGAGGCGACTGCAACTCCCCCGTACACTTCACCCCTCCACTTT. Full variable domain (missing parts from reference TRBV15 and TRBJ1-6): DAMVIQNPRYQVTQFGKPVTLSCSQTLNHNVMYWYQQKSSQAPKLLFHYYDKDFNNEADTPDNFQSRRPNTSFCFLDIRSPGLGDTAMYLCATSRATEATATPPYTSPLHFGNGTRLTVT.

In its sample, this clonotype was seen once. The J gene is TRBJ2-7, the V gene TRBV20-1; D is possibly TRBD1 (5 bases). Trimming removed 5 bases at V and 0 bases at J, with 11 bases between. Germline V gives CDR1 DFQATT, CDR2 SNEGSKA (reference sequence). This CDR3 region has 13 residues. The DNA for the CDR3 is TGCAGTGCTTGGCAGGGCAGCTCCTACGAGCAGTACTTC. Its translation: CSAWQGSSYEQYF.

The chain joins TRBV29-1 to TRBJ2-5; D gene uncertain. V was shortened by 5 bases and J by 0 bases, with 13 bases between the two germline ends. The length of the CDR3 is 14 residues. The V gene's germline CDR1 is SQVTM and CDR2 ANQGSEA. The CDR3 sequence: CSVYFFQYQETQYF. As DNA, the CDR3 is TGCAGCGTTTATTTCTTCCAGTACCAAGAGACCCAGTACTTC.

A few counts support this clonotype. The chain has TRBV6-4 and TRBJ2-1; D unclear. CDR3 length: 9 amino acids. Germline lookup yields CDR1 MRHNA and CDR2 SNTAGT. V was shortened by 8 bases and J by 12 bases, with 8 bases between the two germline ends. The CDR3 protein is CASPTGQFF. The CDR3 DNA follows: TGTGCCAGCCCCACTGGGCAGTTCTTC.